This T cell receptor (beta chain) was sequenced for a study of T cells after yellow fever vaccination. This clonotype has at least ten counts. Each CDR3 protein is one row after TCRdb ran MiXCR on the 5' RACE reads. The table lists some 240,000 distinct CDR3 sequences, approximately 3% of them singletons. The germline V and J ends were trimmed by 4 bases and 0 bases, with 14 bases remaining between them. Germline CDR1 MNHEY, CDR2 SVGEGT. CDR3 length: 16 residues. V usage is TRBV6-2 or TRBV6-3 and J usage is TRBJ2-3, with D possibly being TRBD1 (5 bases). This clonotype was sampled from a man aged 18 to 30 who received the YFV17D yellow fever vaccine. Sequencing was performed on CD4+ T cells sorted from PBMCs, taken 10 days after the yellow fever booster vaccination. The CDR3 sequence: CASSSHGAGSTDTQYF. The CDR3 DNA follows: TGTGCCAGCAGTTCCCATGGGGCCGGGAGCACAGATACGCAGTATTTT.